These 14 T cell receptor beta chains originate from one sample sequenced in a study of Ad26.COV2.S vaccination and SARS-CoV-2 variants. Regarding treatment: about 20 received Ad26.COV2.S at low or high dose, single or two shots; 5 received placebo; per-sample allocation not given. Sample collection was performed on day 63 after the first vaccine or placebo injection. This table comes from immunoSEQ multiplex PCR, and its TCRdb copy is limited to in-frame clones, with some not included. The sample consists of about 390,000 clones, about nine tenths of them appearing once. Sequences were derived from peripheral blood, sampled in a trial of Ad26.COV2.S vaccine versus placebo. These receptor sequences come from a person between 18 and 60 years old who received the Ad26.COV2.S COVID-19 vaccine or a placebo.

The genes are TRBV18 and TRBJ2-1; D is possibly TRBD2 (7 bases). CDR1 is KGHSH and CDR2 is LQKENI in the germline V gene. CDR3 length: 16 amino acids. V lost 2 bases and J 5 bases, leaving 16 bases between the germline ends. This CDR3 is CASSPLRGGSDNEQFF. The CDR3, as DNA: TGTGCCAGCTCACCATTGAGGGGGGGGAGCGACAATGAGCAGTTCTTC.

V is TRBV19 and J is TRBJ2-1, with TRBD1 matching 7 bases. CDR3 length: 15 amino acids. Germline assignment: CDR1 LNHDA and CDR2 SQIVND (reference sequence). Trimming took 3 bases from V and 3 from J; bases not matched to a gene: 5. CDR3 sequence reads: CASSIRTGLYNEQFF. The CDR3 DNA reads TGTGCCAGTAGTATTAGGACAGGCCTCTACAATGAGCAGTTCTTC.

The CDR3 loop is CSGRSGNEQFF. The CDR3 region has the DNA TGCAGCGGCCGTAGCGGGAATGAGCAGTTCTTC. This rearrangement joins TRBV29-1 to TRBJ2-1; 7 bases agree with TRBD2. Germline V gene sequence: CDR1 SQVTM, CDR2 ANQGSEA. J gave up 7 bases and V 7 bases, and 4 bases lay outside the gene matches. This CDR3 contains 11 residues.

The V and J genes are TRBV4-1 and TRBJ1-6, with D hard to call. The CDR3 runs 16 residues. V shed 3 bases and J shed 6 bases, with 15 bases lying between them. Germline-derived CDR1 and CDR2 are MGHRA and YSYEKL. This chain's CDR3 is CASSHGQTKTNSPLHF. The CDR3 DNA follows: TGCGCCAGCAGCCACGGGCAGACTAAAACTAATTCACCCCTCCACTTT.

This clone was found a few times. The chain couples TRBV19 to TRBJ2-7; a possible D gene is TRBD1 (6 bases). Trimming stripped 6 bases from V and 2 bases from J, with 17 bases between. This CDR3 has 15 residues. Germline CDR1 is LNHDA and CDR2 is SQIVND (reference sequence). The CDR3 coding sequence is TGTGCCAGTAGGCAACAGGGTAAAGGGACCTACGAGCAGTACTTC. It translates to CASRQQGKGTYEQYF.

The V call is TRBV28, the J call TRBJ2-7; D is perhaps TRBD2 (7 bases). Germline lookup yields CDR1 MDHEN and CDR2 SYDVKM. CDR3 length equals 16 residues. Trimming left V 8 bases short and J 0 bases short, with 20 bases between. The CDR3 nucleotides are TGTGCCAGCGGGGGGGCGGAGACAGGATCCTCCTACGAGCAGTACTTC. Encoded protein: CASGGAETGSSYEQYF.

The CDR3 is CASSLDENSPLHF. The CDR3 nucleotides read TGTGCCAGCAGCTTGGACGAGAATTCACCCCTCCACTTT. The chain recombines TRBV5-4 with TRBJ1-6; D is ambiguous. V was shortened by 0 bases and J by 7 bases, with 5 bases between the two germline ends. Germline CDR1 SGHNT, CDR2 YYREEE (reference sequence). The CDR3 has 13 residues.

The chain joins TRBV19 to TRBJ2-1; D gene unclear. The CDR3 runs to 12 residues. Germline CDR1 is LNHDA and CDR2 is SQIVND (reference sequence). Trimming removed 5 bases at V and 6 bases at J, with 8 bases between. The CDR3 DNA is TGTGCCAGTAGTGAGCACCCCAATGAGCAGTTCTTC. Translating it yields CASSEHPNEQFF. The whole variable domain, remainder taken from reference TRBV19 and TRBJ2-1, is DGGITQSPKYLFRKEGQNVTLSCEQNLNHDAMYWYRQDPGQGLRLIYYSQIVNDFQKGDIAEGYSVSREKKESFPLTVTSAQKNPTAFYLCASSEHPNEQFFGPGTRLTVL.

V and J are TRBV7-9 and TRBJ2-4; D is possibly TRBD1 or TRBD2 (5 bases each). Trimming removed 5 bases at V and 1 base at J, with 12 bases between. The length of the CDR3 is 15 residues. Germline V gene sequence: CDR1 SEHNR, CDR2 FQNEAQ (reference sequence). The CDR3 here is CASSGDGFAKNIQYF. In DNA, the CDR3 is TGTGCCAGCAGCGGGGACGGGTTTGCCAAAAACATTCAGTACTTC. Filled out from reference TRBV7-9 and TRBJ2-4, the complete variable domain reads DTGVSQNPRHKITKRGQNVTFRCDPISEHNRLYWYRQTLGQGPEFLTYFQNEAQLEKSRLLSDRFSAERPKGSFSTLEIQRTEQGDSAMYLCASSGDGFAKNIQYFGAGTRLSVL.

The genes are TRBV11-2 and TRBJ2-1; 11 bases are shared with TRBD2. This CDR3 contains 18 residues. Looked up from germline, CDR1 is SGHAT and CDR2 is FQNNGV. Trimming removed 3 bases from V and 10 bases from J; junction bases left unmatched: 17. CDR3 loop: CASSFLTGSGGASREQFF. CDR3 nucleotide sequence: TGTGCCAGCAGCTTCCTGACGGGTAGCGGGGGGGCGAGTAGGGAGCAGTTCTTC. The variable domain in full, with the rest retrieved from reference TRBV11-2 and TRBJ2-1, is EAGVAQSPRYKIIEKRQSVAFWCNPISGHATLYWYQQILGQGPKLLIQFQNNGVVDDSQLPKDRFSAERLKGVDSTLKIQPAKLEDSAVYLCASSFLTGSGGASREQFFGPGTRLTVL.

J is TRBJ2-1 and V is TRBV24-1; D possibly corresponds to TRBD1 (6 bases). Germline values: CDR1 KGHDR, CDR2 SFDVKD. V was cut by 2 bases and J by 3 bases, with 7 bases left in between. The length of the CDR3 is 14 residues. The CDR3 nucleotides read TGTGCCACCAGTGATTCGGACAGCTACAATGAGCAGTTCTTC. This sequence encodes CATSDSDSYNEQFF.

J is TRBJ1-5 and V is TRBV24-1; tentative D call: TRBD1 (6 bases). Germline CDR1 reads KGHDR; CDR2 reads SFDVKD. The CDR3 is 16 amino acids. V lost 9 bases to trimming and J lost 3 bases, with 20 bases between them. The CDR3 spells CATAQSGGAPNQPQHF. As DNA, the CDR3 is TGTGCCACCGCCCAATCGGGGGGGGCTCCCAATCAGCCCCAGCATTTT.

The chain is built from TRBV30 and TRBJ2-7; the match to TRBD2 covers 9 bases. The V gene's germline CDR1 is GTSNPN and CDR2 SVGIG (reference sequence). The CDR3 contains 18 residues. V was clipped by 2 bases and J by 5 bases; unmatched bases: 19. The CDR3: CAWSLGLANGDSIHEQYF. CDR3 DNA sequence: TGTGCCTGGAGTCTAGGACTAGCGAATGGGGATTCTATCCACGAGCAGTACTTC.

In DNA, the CDR3 is TGCGCCAGCAGCCAAGGGACTAGCGAGATTCCCTACGAGCAGTACTTC. Amino acid sequence: CASSQGTSEIPYEQYF. The V and J genes are TRBV4-3 and TRBJ2-7, with TRBD2 matching 9 bases. This CDR3 region has 16 residues. Trimming took 1 base from V and 2 from J; bases not matched to a gene: 6. Germline CDR1 LGHNA, CDR2 YSLEER.